This passage covers 26 T cell receptor beta chains from one sample sequenced in a study of blood T cell repertoires in COVID-19. Data came from immunoSEQ multiplex PCR; TCRdb stores just in-frame clones and leaves some out. The sample lists around 150,000 clones, 60% to 80% seen once, with around 2.9% in the top ten. Specimen: PBMCs or T cells enriched from blood (not recorded which). The receptors come from a woman aged 50 to 60 who had recovered from COVID-19.

The chain joins TRBV24-1 to TRBJ1-5; a possible D gene is TRBD1 (5 bases). From germline, CDR1 is KGHDR and CDR2 SFDVKD. The CDR3 length is 14 residues. V lost 2 bases, J lost 7 bases, and 11 bases lay in between. The CDR3 sequence is CATSDSQGVQPQHF. The CDR3 region has the DNA TGTGCCACCAGTGATTCCCAGGGTGTGCAGCCCCAGCATTTT.

CDR3 coding DNA: TGCAGCGTGGCGGGACAGGGTAACGAAAAACTGTTTTTT. Residues: CSVAGQGNEKLFF. This chain connects TRBV29-1 to TRBJ1-4, with 9 bases fitting TRBD1. This CDR3 comprises 13 residues. Germline assignment: CDR1 SQVTM and CDR2 ANQGSEA. After removal of 6 bases from V and 8 bases from J, the junction contained 7 bases not matched to a gene.

CDR3 coding DNA: TGTGCCAGTAGTCGGTCTACCTCGGGTGAGACCCAGTACTTC. It translates to CASSRSTSGETQYF. The V call is TRBV19, the J call TRBJ2-5, with D unresolved. The length of the CDR3 is 14 residues. CDR1 and CDR2 from the germline V gene are LNHDA and SQIVND (reference sequence). V lost 5 bases to trimming and J lost 5 bases, with 15 bases between them.

The chain recombines TRBV19 with TRBJ1-3; D unresolved. V was trimmed by 0 bases and J by 12 bases, leaving 12 bases between them. Germline V lookup: CDR1 LNHDA, CDR2 SQIVND (reference sequence). The CDR3 covers 13 residues. DNA for the CDR3: TGTGCCAGTAGTATAGATCCGGGCCGGGGCATATATTTT. Its protein is CASSIDPGRGIYF.

The V and J genes are TRBV7-9 and TRBJ1-1; D may be TRBD1 (6 bases). Trimming stripped 5 bases from V and 4 bases from J, with 20 bases between. The V gene's germline CDR1 is SEHNR and CDR2 FQNEAQ (reference sequence). The CDR3 runs 16 residues. The CDR3 region is CASSPRGPGESTEAFF. CDR3 DNA: TGTGCCAGCAGCCCGCGAGGTCCAGGGGAGAGCACTGAAGCTTTCTTT.

The rearrangement links TRBV10-1 to TRBJ1-4; 10 nucleotides agree with TRBD1. CDR3 length: 14 amino acids. Germline V gene data show CDR1 as WNHNN and CDR2 as SYGVQD (reference sequence). After removal of 6 bases from V and 7 bases from J, the junction contained 5 bases not matched to a gene. The CDR3 sequence: CASSPGTGVEKLFF. In nucleotides, the CDR3 is TGCGCCAGCAGCCCCGGGACAGGGGTTGAAAAACTGTTTTTT.

Worth noting for this clone: Within the sample, other DNA sequences also encode this same CDR3. V usage is TRBV5-6 and J usage is TRBJ2-5, with D uncertain. V was trimmed by 0 bases and J by 2 bases, leaving 5 bases between them. This CDR3 region has 13 residues. Germline-derived CDR1 and CDR2 are SGHDT and YYEEEE. The CDR3 bases are TGTGCCAGCAGCTTGGTACAGCAAGAGACCCAGTACTTC. Its translation: CASSLVQQETQYF.

J is TRBJ1-1 and V is TRBV5-6, with a tentative D call TRBD1 (5 bases). The CDR3 contains 17 residues. Germline V gene data show CDR1 as SGHDT and CDR2 as YYEEEE. Trimming stripped 4 bases from V and 4 bases from J, with 23 bases between. This CDR3 reads CASSEAIFSVGGTEAFF. The CDR3 region has the DNA TGTGCCAGCAGCGAAGCGATATTTTCCGTCGGGGGCACTGAAGCTTTCTTT.

J is TRBJ2-4 and V is TRBV30; D gene unclear. Per germline, CDR1 GTSNPN and CDR2 SVGIG (reference sequence). There are 11 residues in the CDR3. V was shortened by 5 bases and J by 9 bases, with 11 bases between the two germline ends. CDR3 DNA sequence: TGTGCCTGGGAACTTAATGGCATTCAGTACTTC. Protein product: CAWELNGIQYF.

The chain uses TRBV16 and TRBJ1-1; D is uncertain. The CDR3 runs 14 residues. V gave up 0 bases and J gave up 1 base, with 6 bases separating them. Germline CDR1 KGHSY, CDR2 FQNENV. As DNA, the CDR3 is TGTGCCAGCAGCCAATCGGGCCCGAACACTGAAGCTTTCTTT. This encodes CASSQSGPNTEAFF.

The V gene is TRBV5-1, the J gene TRBJ1-2; no clear D gene. Germline V gene lookup returns CDR1 SGHRS and CDR2 YFSETQ. V was clipped by 1 base and J by 6 bases, with 7 bases between them. The CDR3 is made up of 12 amino acids. CDR3 sequence: CASSLSRNGYTF. The CDR3 DNA reads as TGCGCCAGCAGCTTGTCGAGGAATGGCTACACCTTC.

V and J are TRBV9 and TRBJ1-1; 9 bases agree with TRBD1. CDR3 length equals 15 residues. Germline CDR1 and CDR2: SGDLS and YYNGEE. J lost 6 bases, V lost 0 bases, and 6 bases had no gene match. CDR3 sequence reads: CASSVGGQGIAEAFF. The CDR3 region has the DNA TGTGCCAGCAGCGTAGGGGGACAGGGTATCGCTGAAGCTTTCTTT. The variable domain in full, with the rest retrieved from reference TRBV9 and TRBJ1-1, is DSGVTQTPKHLITATGQRVTLRCSPRSGDLSVYWYQQSLDQGLQFLIQYYNGEERAKGNILERFSAQQFPDLHSELNLSSLELGDSALYFCASSVGGQGIAEAFFGQGTRLTVV.

J is TRBJ2-7 and V is TRBV15, with no clear D. The CDR3 covers 13 residues. In germline, CDR1 is LNHNV, CDR2 YYDKDF (reference sequence). V lost 0 bases and J 6 bases, leaving 9 bases between the germline ends. The CDR3 loop reads CATSRDYGSEQYF. The CDR3 DNA reads as TGTGCCACCAGCAGAGATTACGGTAGCGAGCAGTACTTC.

This clone came up once. This chain links TRBV11-2 with TRBJ2-1, with 8 bases lining up with TRBD2. The germline V gene has CDR1 SGHAT and CDR2 FQNNGV. With V trimmed by 1 base and J by 15 bases, 8 bases remained unmatched. The CDR3 is 13 amino acids. The CDR3 is CASSLGPGTSLFF. The CDR3 region has the DNA TGTGCCAGCAGCTTAGGCCCCGGGACTAGTTTGTTCTTC.

This clone was observed a few times. V and J are TRBV23-1 and TRBJ2-7; D call uncertain. TRBV23-1 is known as an ORF, though its function is uncertain. The CDR3 spans 15 residues. Deletions cut 4 bases from V and 1 base from J, with 14 bases between. The CDR3 region has the DNA TGCGCCAGCAGTCCCCGAATGACATTTTCCTACGAGCAGTACTTC. Translating gives CASSPRMTFSYEQYF.

This chain joins TRBV25-1 and TRBJ2-1; TRBD2 agrees at 9 bases. The trim removed 4 bases at V and 4 bases at J, leaving 2 bases unmatched. Per the germline V gene, CDR1 is MGHDK and CDR2 is SYGVNS. The CDR3 is 14 residues long. The CDR3 nucleotides read TGTGCCAGCAGTGTAGCGGGGGCTTACAATGAGCAGTTCTTC. It codes for CASSVAGAYNEQFF.

This chain connects TRBV13 to TRBJ1-2, with 7 nucleotides matching TRBD1. Germline CDR1 and CDR2: PRHDT and FYEKMQ (reference sequence). The V segment lost 3 bases and the J segment 8 bases; nucleotides outside the gene matches: 3. The CDR3 spans 12 residues. The CDR3 loop reads CASSFTGEGYTF. Here the CDR3 DNA reads TGTGCCAGCAGCTTCACAGGGGAAGGCTACACCTTC. Variable domain in full (rest from reference TRBV13 and TRBJ1-2): AAGVIQSPRHLIKEKRETATLKCYPIPRHDTVYWYQQGPGQDPQFLISFYEKMQSDKGSIPDRFSAQQFSDYHSELNMSSLELGDSALYFCASSFTGEGYTFGSGTRLTVV.

The chain employs TRBV7-2 and TRBJ1-6; 7 positions agree with TRBD1. V dropped 5 bases and J dropped 11; count of bases not matched to a gene: 9. Per the germline V gene, CDR1 is SGHTA and CDR2 is FQGNSA. The CDR3 loop spans 14 amino acids. The CDR3 DNA is TGTGCCAGCAGCAGGGACAGTAACATTCCACCCCTCCACTTT. Protein: CASSRDSNIPPLHF.

The V and J genes are TRBV28 and TRBJ2-2; tentatively, D is TRBD2 (7 bases). This CDR3 spans 16 amino acids. Trimming removed 6 bases from V and 7 bases from J, with 21 bases in between. Germline loops: CDR1 MDHEN, CDR2 SYDVKM. DNA for the CDR3: TGTGCCAGCAGAGAAGCCCGCGGGGGCCAGGGCGGGGAGCTGTTTTTT. Translating it yields CASREARGGQGGELFF.

This clone was picked up one time. The CDR3 sequence is CASSLFRGETQYF. The CDR3 DNA is TGTGCCAGCAGCTTGTTTCGGGGGGAGACCCAGTACTTC. The rearrangement links TRBV11-3 to TRBJ2-5; TRBD2 is a possible D gene (6 bases). CDR1 and CDR2 from the germline V gene are SGHNT and YENEEA. V was pared by 3 bases and J by 5 bases, with 10 bases between. The CDR3 loop spans 13 amino acids.

The genes are TRBV5-1 and TRBJ1-2; D remains ambiguous. Per the germline V gene, CDR1 is SGHRS and CDR2 is YFSETQ. V gave up 4 bases and J gave up 6 bases, with 19 bases separating them. The CDR3 is made up of 15 amino acids. CDR3 nucleotides: TGCGCCAGCAGCCCGCCAGGCGGGTTTGCAGATGGCTACACCTTC. It codes for CASSPPGGFADGYTF.

J is TRBJ1-2 and V is TRBV2, with no clear D. Trimming pared 7 bases from V and 4 bases from J, leaving 13 bases between. The CDR3 sequence is 13 residues long. The germline gives CDR1 SNHLY, CDR2 FYNNEI. CDR3 DNA sequence: TGTGCCAGCACCTTAACAGAAATCTATGGCTACACCTTC. Encoded protein: CASTLTEIYGYTF. The complete variable domain, with remaining parts taken from reference TRBV2 and TRBJ1-2, reads EPEVTQTPSHQVTQMGQEVILRCVPISNHLYFYWYRQILGQKVEFLVSFYNNEISEKSEIFDDQFSVERPDGSNFTLKIRSTKLEDSAMYFCASTLTEIYGYTFGSGTRLTVV.

The chain has TRBV29-1 and TRBJ1-2; D is ambiguous. V shed 0 bases and J shed 4 bases, with 12 bases lying between them. CDR1 is SQVTM, CDR2 ANQGSEA, per germline. The CDR3 is 14 residues long. This CDR3 reads CSVEDRVAGYGYTF. Written as DNA, the CDR3 is TGCAGCGTTGAAGATCGGGTAGCGGGCTATGGCTACACCTTC. Supplemented by reference TRBV29-1 and TRBJ1-2, the full variable domain reads SAVISQKPSRDICQRGTSLTIQCQVDSQVTMMFWYRQQPGQSLTLIATANQGSEATYESGFVIDKFPISRPNLTFSTLTVSNMSPEDSSIYLCSVEDRVAGYGYTFGSGTRLTVV.

This chain links TRBV18 with TRBJ2-1; 7 nucleotides line up with TRBD2. J was trimmed by 7 bases and V by 2 bases; bases with no gene match: 5. Germline CDR1 and CDR2: KGHSH and LQKENI. The CDR3 loop spans 14 amino acids. The CDR3 reads CASSPSREGNEQFF. As DNA, the CDR3 is TGTGCCAGCTCACCATCCAGGGAGGGGAATGAGCAGTTCTTC.

This chain joins TRBV5-6 and TRBJ1-2; possible D gene TRBD1, 5 bases. This CDR3 is built from 16 residues. CDR1 SGHDT and CDR2 YYEEEE come from the germline V gene. With 0 bases removed from V and 5 bases from J, the gap between germline ends came to 17 bases. CDR3 DNA sequence: TGTGCCAGCAGCTTGGTTTGGCAGGTGGAGGGGTATGGCTACACCTTC. It codes for CASSLVWQVEGYGYTF.

This chain uses TRBV13 with TRBJ2-7; 10 nucleotides align to TRBD1. The CDR3 sequence is 16 residues long. Germline CDR1 reads PRHDT; CDR2 reads FYEKMQ (reference sequence). With 5 bases clipped from V and 0 bases from J, the junction kept 7 bases outside the gene matches. The CDR3 coding sequence is TGTGCCAGCAGCCGGAAGGGACAGGGGCTCTCCTACGAGCAGTACTTC. It translates to CASSRKGQGLSYEQYF.